This entry lists 20 T cell receptor beta chains sequenced from one sample in a study of blood T cell repertoires in COVID-19 (dated by TCRdb to the early 2020s). Receptors were amplified or captured by the immunoSEQ multiplex PCR assay. The source is immuneACCESS, and TCRdb retained only in-frame sequences with V and J called. Part of the clones is not carried over; for the studies checked, unresolved V genes explain less than half of this, and the remainder is unexplained. This sample lists 90,000 or so clones; over 80% were detected once. The top ten clonotypes cover more than 0.85% of the sample. The sequencing input was peripheral blood. All receptors come from a human donor in a cohort sampled during active COVID-19.

The sample holds one count of this clone. V usage is TRBV29-1 and J usage is TRBJ2-5; D might be TRBD2 (5 bases). Germline loops: CDR1 SQVTM, CDR2 ANQGSEA. This CDR3 spans 14 amino acids. Deletions cut 8 bases from V and 2 bases from J, with 18 bases between. The CDR3 sequence: CSTDLGISQETQYF. The CDR3 nucleotides are TGCAGCACAGACCTCGGGATTTCACAAGAGACCCAGTACTTC.

The genes are TRBV3-1 (or the pseudogene TRBV3-2) and TRBJ1-1, with 10 bases lining up with TRBD1. The CDR3 covers 14 residues. CDR1 is LGHDT, CDR2 YNNKEL, per germline (reference sequence). With V trimmed by 6 bases and J by 1 base, 2 bases remained unmatched. CDR3 sequence: CASRDRGSNTEAFF. CDR3 DNA sequence: TGTGCCAGCAGGGACAGGGGGTCGAACACTGAAGCTTTCTTT.

The chain recombines TRBV10-3 with TRBJ1-2; no reliable D call. The germline V gene encodes CDR1 ENHRY and CDR2 SYGVKD. This CDR3 spans 10 amino acids. The V end was cut by 11 bases, the J end by 3 bases, with 7 bases between. This CDR3 is CASSDYGYTF. Written as DNA, the CDR3 is TGTGCCTCCTCTGACTATGGCTACACCTTC.

This chain joins TRBV24-1 and TRBJ2-7; 14 bases match TRBD2. After removal of 3 bases from V and 2 bases from J, the junction contained 2 bases not matched to a gene. Per the germline V gene, CDR1 is KGHDR and CDR2 is SFDVKD. This CDR3 has 16 amino acids. The CDR3 spells CATSDGLAGGPYEQYF. As DNA, the CDR3 is TGTGCCACCAGTGATGGACTAGCGGGGGGACCCTACGAGCAGTACTTC.

The V and J genes are TRBV10-3 and TRBJ2-5, with 8 nucleotides matching TRBD2. The CDR3 extends over 13 amino acids. The ends lost 6 bases at V and 0 bases at J; junction bases unmatched: 0. From germline, CDR1 is ENHRY and CDR2 SYGVKD. The CDR3 protein is CAIRGLDQETQYF. CDR3 bases: TGTGCCATCAGGGGACTAGACCAAGAGACCCAGTACTTC.

The genes are TRBV2 and TRBJ2-1, with 7 bases aligning to TRBD1. Trimming took 7 bases from V and 8 from J; bases not matched to a gene: 17. There are 16 residues in the CDR3. Per germline, CDR1 SNHLY and CDR2 FYNNEI. The CDR3 bases are TGTGCCAGCACAGGGGGAATAGGCCGAAGGTCCGATGAGCAGTTCTTC. Amino acid sequence: CASTGGIGRRSDEQFF. The full variable domain, its missing parts supplied by reference TRBV2 and TRBJ2-1, is EPEVTQTPSHQVTQMGQEVILRCVPISNHLYFYWYRQILGQKVEFLVSFYNNEISEKSEIFDDQFSVERPDGSNFTLKIRSTKLEDSAMYFCASTGGIGRRSDEQFFGPGTRLTVL.

This clone counts as medium-sized. V gene TRBV7-3 combines with J gene TRBJ2-4, with TRBD1 matching over 7 bases. The ends lost 5 bases at V and 5 bases at J; junction bases unmatched: 6. This CDR3 has 14 residues. CDR1 is SGHTA, CDR2 FQGTGA, per germline. The CDR3 bases are TGTGCCAGCAGCCCAAATCAGGGGGAAAACATTCAGTACTTC. It specifies CASSPNQGENIQYF.

The chain is built from TRBV7-9 and TRBJ1-2, with D perhaps TRBD1 (6 bases). Looked up from germline, CDR1 is SEHNR and CDR2 is FQNEAQ (reference sequence). This CDR3 is 19 amino acids long. The V gene lost 0 bases and the J gene lost 1 base, with 21 bases spanning the gap. The CDR3 nucleotides are TGTGCCAGCAGCTTAGCTCTGGGACAAAGCGATTTTTATAACTATGGCTACACCTTC. The encoded protein is CASSLALGQSDFYNYGYTF.

The chain combines TRBV27 with TRBJ2-5, with 8 nucleotides matching TRBD1. V lost 5 bases, J lost 5 bases, and 7 bases stayed unmatched. The CDR3 is made up of 14 amino acids. CDR1 is MNHEY, CDR2 SMNVEV, per germline (reference sequence). The CDR3 coding sequence is TGTGCCAGCAGTCCCGGGACAGGCGGGGAGACCCAGTACTTC. It codes for CASSPGTGGETQYF.

The chain recombines TRBV7-5 with TRBJ2-1; the D segment call TRBD2 is taken from the table without a DNA check. TRBV7-5 is tagged as a pseudogene. The CDR3 contains 18 residues. The CDR3 nucleotides are TGTGTCAGAAGCTTAGGGCTAGCGGGAGGGCCCTCCTACAATGAGCAGTTCTTC. Residues: CVRSLGLAGGPSYNEQFF.

The rearrangement joins TRBV7-3 to TRBJ2-3, with a weak D call TRBD2 (6 bases). Germline V gives CDR1 SGHTA, CDR2 FQGTGA. V was cut by 2 bases and J by 4 bases, with 16 bases left in between. The CDR3 totals 16 residues. The CDR3 loop is CASSLGSGVSADTQYF. CDR3 DNA sequence: TGTGCCAGCAGCTTAGGCTCGGGAGTAAGCGCAGATACGCAGTATTTT.

This chain connects TRBV28 to TRBJ2-1; 7 positions agree with TRBD2. Losses at the gene ends were 7 bases for V and 8 bases for J; bases not matched to a gene: 5. CDR3 length: 12 residues. The V gene's germline CDR1 is MDHEN and CDR2 SYDVKM. CDR3 sequence reads: CASKTSSDEQFF. The CDR3 bases are TGTGCCAGCAAGACTAGCTCCGATGAGCAGTTCTTC.

V gene TRBV6-6 combines with J gene TRBJ1-1; TRBD1 matches at 8 bases. J was trimmed by 5 bases and V by 6 bases; bases with no gene match: 11. This CDR3 is built from 15 residues. Germline V gene lookup returns CDR1 MNHNY and CDR2 SVGAGI (reference sequence). CDR3 loop: CASRSGTGSRTEAFF. The CDR3 DNA reads TGTGCCAGCAGATCCGGGACAGGATCTAGGACTGAAGCTTTCTTT.

As concerns this clone: Other DNA variants within this sample encode the same CDR3. The rearrangement links TRBV28 to TRBJ1-3; D gene ambiguous. The CDR3 is 14 residues long. Germline-derived CDR1 and CDR2 are MDHEN and SYDVKM. Trimming pared 6 bases from V and 2 bases from J, leaving 11 bases between. CDR3 coding DNA: TGTGCCAGCAGGCCACAGTTGCCTGGAAACACCATATATTTT. Translated, it gives CASRPQLPGNTIYF.

The chain couples TRBV18 to TRBJ2-2, with 15 positions matching TRBD2. CDR1 KGHSH and CDR2 LQKENI come from the germline V gene. Losses at the gene ends were 0 bases for V and 4 bases for J; bases not matched to a gene: 6. This CDR3 spans 19 amino acids. DNA of the CDR3: TGTGCCAGCTCACCACCGGATCGGGGACTAGCGGGGGGCACCGGGGAGCTGTTTTTT. It specifies CASSPPDRGLAGGTGELFF.

This clone was found once. J is TRBJ1-6 and V is TRBV19; TRBD1 agrees at 7 bases. Looked up from germline, CDR1 is LNHDA and CDR2 is SQIVND (reference sequence). The CDR3 is made up of 14 amino acids. V was clipped by 8 bases and J by 5 bases; unmatched bases: 6. CDR3 nucleotide sequence: TGTGCCAGTCGAACCGGGACAGATAATTCACCCCTCCACTTT. Translation gives CASRTGTDNSPLHF.

The rearrangement uses TRBV11-2 and TRBJ2-7; 15 nucleotides align to TRBD2. V shed 5 bases and J 6 bases; nucleotides not matched to a gene: 17. CDR1 SGHAT and CDR2 FQNNGV come from the germline V gene. The CDR3 runs to 19 residues. As DNA, the CDR3 is TGTGCCAGCAGCCTCGGACTAGCGGGAGGGAATTCAATAGATAGCGAGCAGTACTTC. Translation: CASSLGLAGGNSIDSEQYF.

This clone came up a few times. The rearrangement links TRBV7-3 to TRBJ2-7; 8 bases are shared with TRBD1. V gave up 2 bases and J gave up 0 bases; unmatched junction bases: 3. Germline loops: CDR1 SGHTA, CDR2 FQGTGA. This CDR3 comprises 15 residues. CDR3 in amino acids: CASSLSDRASYEQYF. In nucleotides, the CDR3 is TGTGCCAGCAGCTTATCGGACAGGGCCTCCTACGAGCAGTACTTC.

The chain joins TRBV19 to TRBJ2-1; D is possibly TRBD1 (5 bases). Germline V CDR1 and CDR2: LNHDA, SQIVND (reference sequence). The CDR3 runs 15 residues. Trimming pared 5 bases from V and 4 bases from J, leaving 15 bases between. Here the CDR3 reads CASSPTKQEYNEQFF. The CDR3 bases are TGTGCCAGTAGTCCGACCAAACAGGAGTACAATGAGCAGTTCTTC.

The chain employs TRBV6-6 and TRBJ2-2; D unclear. The CDR3 contains 16 residues. Germline values: CDR1 MNHNY, CDR2 SVGAGI (reference sequence). V dropped 0 bases and J dropped 1 base, with 9 bases sitting between them. CDR3 nucleotide sequence: TGTGCCAGCAGTTACTCCCCCACATTGAACACCGGGGAGCTGTTTTTT. Encoded protein: CASSYSPTLNTGELFF.